The following is a T cell receptor (beta chain) sequence with its context. The sample contains more than one DNA sequence encoding this CDR3. 60 Vbeta and 13 Jbeta primers were used in PCR. Method: immunoSEQ multiplex PCR; TCRdb's copy keeps in-frame clones and lacks some. The data show fewer than 150,000 clones, with roughly 80% seen just once and less than 1.5% held by the top ten. The V gene's germline CDR1 is SGHRS and CDR2 YFSETQ. The J segment lost 8 bases and the V segment lost 0 bases, leaving 3 bases of the junction unmatched. The CDR3 totals 13 residues. This sample stems from a study of cytomegalovirus exposure and HLA in healthy donors.

Sequenced input: PBMCs. The chain employs TRBV5-1 and TRBJ1-2; 8 nucleotides agree with TRBD1. The clonotype originates from a female donor in good health and CMV-seronegative. CDR3 bases: TGCGCCAGCAGCTTGGCACAGGGGGGAGGCTACACCTTC. As protein: CASSLAQGGGYTF.